This passage covers 4 T cell receptor beta chains from one sample sequenced in a study of blood T cell repertoires in COVID-19. The repertoire was sequenced with immunoSEQ multiplex PCR; TCRdb's copy has only in-frame clones and lacks some. Here the sample spans fewer than 250,000 clones, nearly 85% being singletons. Sequencing was performed on peripheral blood. The receptors were sampled from a human donor in a cohort sampled during active COVID-19.

This clone was recorded at least ten times. The genes are TRBV6-5 and TRBJ2-3, with D possibly TRBD1 on 6 matching bases. The CDR3 loop spans 15 amino acids. With 6 bases removed from V and 3 bases from J, the gap between germline ends came to 16 bases. Germline V gene sequence: CDR1 MNHEY, CDR2 SVGAGI. Written as DNA, the CDR3 is TGTGCCAGCAGCGCCGGGGCAGGGGAAACAGATACGCAGTATTTT. Residues: CASSAGAGETDTQYF.

The chain carries TRBV11-2 and TRBJ2-5, with D uncertain. Germline V gene lookup returns CDR1 SGHAT and CDR2 FQNNGV. V lost 1 base and J lost 2, with 8 bases in between. The length of the CDR3 is 14 residues. The CDR3 loop reads CASSLGLRQETQYF. In DNA, the CDR3 is TGTGCCAGCAGCTTAGGACTTAGACAAGAGACCCAGTACTTC.

This CDR3 reads CASSPGAQETQYF. The CDR3, as DNA: TGTGCCAGCTCACCAGGGGCACAGGAGACCCAGTACTTC. The chain is built from TRBV18 and TRBJ2-5; D might be TRBD1 (5 bases). The CDR3 has 13 amino acids. V was clipped by 2 bases and J by 5 bases, with 9 bases between them. Germline assignment: CDR1 KGHSH and CDR2 LQKENI. The full variable domain, rest sourced from reference TRBV18 and TRBJ2-5, is NAGVMQNPRHLVRRRGQEARLRCSPMKGHSHVYWYRQLPEEGLKFMVYLQKENIIDESGMPKERFSAEFPKEGPSILRIQQVVRGDSAAYFCASSPGAQETQYFGPGTRLLVL.

This chain joins TRBV6-5 and TRBJ2-1; maybe TRBD2 (6 bases). This CDR3 is built from 13 residues. V lost 2 bases to trimming and J lost 4 bases, with 6 bases between them. The germline V gene encodes CDR1 MNHEY and CDR2 SVGAGI. CDR3 protein: CASSYREYNEQFF. For the CDR3, the DNA is TGTGCCAGCAGTTACCGGGAGTACAATGAGCAGTTCTTC.